This T cell receptor beta chain was captured in a study of cytomegalovirus exposure and HLA in healthy donors. Points from the study as a whole: Available immune exposure information was restricted to CMV serostatus only.

This clone was counted a single time. Its antigen is not identified. PCR primers comprised 60 Vbeta and 13 Jbeta primers. TCRdb's table, derived via immunoSEQ multiplex PCR, lists solely in-frame clones and lacks some. The top ten hold around 15% of the sample, which has fewer than 120,000 clones, over 65% seen once. V shed 3 bases and J 2 bases; nucleotides not matched to a gene: 6. The length of the CDR3 is 16 residues. CDR1 and CDR2 from the germline V gene are PRHDT and FYEKMQ (reference sequence). The gene calls are TRBV13 and TRBJ2-3, with 9 nucleotides matching TRBD2. The clonotype originates from a man aged 25 to 45 in good health and CMV-seropositive. Input material: PBMCs. CDR3 in DNA: TGTGCCAGCAGCTTTTGGAGCGGGGGGCACACAGATACGCAGTATTTT. Translating gives CASSFWSGGHTDTQYF.